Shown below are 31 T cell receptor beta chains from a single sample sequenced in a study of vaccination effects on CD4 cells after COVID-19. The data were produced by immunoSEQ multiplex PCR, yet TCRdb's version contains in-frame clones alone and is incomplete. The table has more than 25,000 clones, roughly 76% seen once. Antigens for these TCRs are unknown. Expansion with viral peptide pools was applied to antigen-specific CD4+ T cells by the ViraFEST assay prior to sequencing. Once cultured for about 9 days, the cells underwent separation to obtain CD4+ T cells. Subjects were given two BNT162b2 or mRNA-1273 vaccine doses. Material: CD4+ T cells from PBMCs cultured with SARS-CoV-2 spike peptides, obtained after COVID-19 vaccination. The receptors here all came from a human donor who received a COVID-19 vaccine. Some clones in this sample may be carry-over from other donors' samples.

As DNA, the CDR3 is TGTGCCAGCAGAGTCTCCCGGCAGGGTATTGATGAAAAACTGTTTTTT. It yields the protein CASRVSRQGIDEKLFF. The chain employs TRBV2 and TRBJ1-4, with D possibly being TRBD1 (5 bases). Trimming removed 6 bases from V and 6 bases from J, with 20 bases in between. This CDR3 spans 16 amino acids. Germline V gives CDR1 SNHLY, CDR2 FYNNEI.

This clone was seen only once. CDR3 sequence (DNA): TGTGCCACCAGTGATACAGGGACAGGAGAGACCCAGTACTTC. This translates into CATSDTGTGETQYF. This sequence joins TRBV24-1 and TRBJ2-5; 8 nucleotides line up with TRBD1. V lost 3 bases and J lost 4; bases outside the gene matches: 3. Germline V gene sequence: CDR1 KGHDR, CDR2 SFDVKD. This CDR3 is 14 amino acids long.

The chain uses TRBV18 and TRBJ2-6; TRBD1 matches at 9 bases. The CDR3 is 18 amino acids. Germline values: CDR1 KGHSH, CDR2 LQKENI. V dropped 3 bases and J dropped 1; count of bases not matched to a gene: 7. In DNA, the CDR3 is TGTGCCAGCTCACCGCTGGGACAGGGATTATCTGGGGCCAACGTCCTGACTTTC. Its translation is CASSPLGQGLSGANVLTF.

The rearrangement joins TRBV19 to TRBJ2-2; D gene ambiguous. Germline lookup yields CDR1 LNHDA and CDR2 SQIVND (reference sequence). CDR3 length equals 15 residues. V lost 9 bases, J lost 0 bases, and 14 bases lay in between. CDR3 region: CASKGRTANTGELFF. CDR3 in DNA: TGTGCCAGCAAAGGGCGGACGGCGAACACCGGGGAGCTGTTTTTT.

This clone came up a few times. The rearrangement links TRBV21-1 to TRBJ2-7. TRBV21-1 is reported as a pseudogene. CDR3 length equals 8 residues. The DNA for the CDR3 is TGTGCCAGCGGAGAGCAGTACGTC. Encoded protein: CASGEQYV.

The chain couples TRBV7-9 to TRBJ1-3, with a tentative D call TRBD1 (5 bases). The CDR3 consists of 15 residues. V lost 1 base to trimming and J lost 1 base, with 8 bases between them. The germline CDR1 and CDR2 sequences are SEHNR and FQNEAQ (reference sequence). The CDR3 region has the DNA TGTGCCAGCAGCTTAGACAGGTCTTCTGGAAACACCATATATTTT. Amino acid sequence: CASSLDRSSGNTIYF.

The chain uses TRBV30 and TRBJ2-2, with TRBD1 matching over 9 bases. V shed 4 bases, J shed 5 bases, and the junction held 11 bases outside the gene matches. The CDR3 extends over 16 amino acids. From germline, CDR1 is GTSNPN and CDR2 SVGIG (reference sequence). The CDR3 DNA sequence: TGTGCCTGGATCCCTCCGGGACAGGGTTTTACCGGGGAGCTGTTTTTT. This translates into CAWIPPGQGFTGELFF.

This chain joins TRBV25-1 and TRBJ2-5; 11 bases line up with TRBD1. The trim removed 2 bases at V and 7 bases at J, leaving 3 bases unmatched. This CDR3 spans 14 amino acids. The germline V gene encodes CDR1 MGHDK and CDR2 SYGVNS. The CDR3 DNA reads TGTGCCAGCAGTGAACCGGGGACAGGGGGGACCCAGTACTTC. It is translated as CASSEPGTGGTQYF.

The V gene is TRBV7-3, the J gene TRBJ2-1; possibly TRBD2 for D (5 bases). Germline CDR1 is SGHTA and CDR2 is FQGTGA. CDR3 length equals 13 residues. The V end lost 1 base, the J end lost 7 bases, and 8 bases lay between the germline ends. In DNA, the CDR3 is TGTGCCAGCAGCTTAAGATCGGGGAATGAGCAGTTCTTC. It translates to CASSLRSGNEQFF. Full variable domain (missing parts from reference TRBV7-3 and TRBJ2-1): GAGVSQTPSNKVTEKGKYVELRCDPISGHTALYWYRQSLGQGPEFLIYFQGTGAADDSGLPNDRFFAVRPEGSVSTLKIQRTERGDSAVYLCASSLRSGNEQFFGPGTRLTVL.

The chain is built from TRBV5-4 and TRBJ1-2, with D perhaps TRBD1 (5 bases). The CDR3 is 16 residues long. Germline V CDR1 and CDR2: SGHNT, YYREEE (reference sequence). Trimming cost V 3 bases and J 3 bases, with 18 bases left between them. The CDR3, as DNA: TGTGCCAGCAGCTCGAAGGACAACGGGCTACACTATGGCTACACCTTC. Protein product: CASSSKDNGLHYGYTF.

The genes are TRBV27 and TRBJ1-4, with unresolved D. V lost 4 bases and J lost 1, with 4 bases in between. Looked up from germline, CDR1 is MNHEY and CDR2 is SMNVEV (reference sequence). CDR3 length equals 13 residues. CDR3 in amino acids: CASSSLTNEKLFF. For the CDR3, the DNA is TGTGCCAGCAGTTCTTTAACTAATGAAAAACTGTTTTTT. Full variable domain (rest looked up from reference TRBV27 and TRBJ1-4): EAQVTQNPRYLITVTGKKLTVTCSQNMNHEYMSWYRQDPGLGLRQIYYSMNVEVTDKGDVPEGYKVSRKEKRNFPLILESPSPNQTSLYFCASSSLTNEKLFFGSGTQLSVL.

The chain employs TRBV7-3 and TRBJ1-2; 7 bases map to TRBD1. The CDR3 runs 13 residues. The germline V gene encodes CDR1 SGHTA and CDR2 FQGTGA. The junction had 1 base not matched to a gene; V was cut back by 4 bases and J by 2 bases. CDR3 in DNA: TGTGCCAGCAGCTCGACAGGGAACTATGGCTACACCTTC. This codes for CASSSTGNYGYTF.

CDR3 sequence (DNA): TGTGCCAGCAGGGGACAGGGCCTAGCTAACTATGGCTACACCTTC. This codes for CASRGQGLANYGYTF. The chain uses TRBV2 and TRBJ1-2; 9 bases are a match to TRBD1. CDR1 and CDR2 from the germline V gene are SNHLY and FYNNEI. The CDR3 is made up of 15 amino acids. V lost 6 bases and J lost 0; bases outside the gene matches: 5.

The CDR3 region has the DNA TGTGCCACCAGCAGAGATCCCCCGGGGGCGGGATACGAGCAGTACGTC. This gives the protein CATSRDPPGAGYEQYV. The gene calls are TRBV15 and TRBJ2-7; D tentatively fits TRBD1 or TRBD2 (6 bases each). CDR3 length equals 16 residues. Looked up from germline, CDR1 is LNHNV and CDR2 is YYDKDF (reference sequence). Deletions cut 0 bases from V and 4 bases from J, with 16 bases between.

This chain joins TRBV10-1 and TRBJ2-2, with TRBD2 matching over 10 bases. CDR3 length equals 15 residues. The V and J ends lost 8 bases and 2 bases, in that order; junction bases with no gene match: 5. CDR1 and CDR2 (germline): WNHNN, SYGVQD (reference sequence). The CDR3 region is CASASGGPNTGELFF. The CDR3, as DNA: TGCGCCAGCGCTAGCGGGGGACCCAACACCGGGGAGCTGTTTTTT.

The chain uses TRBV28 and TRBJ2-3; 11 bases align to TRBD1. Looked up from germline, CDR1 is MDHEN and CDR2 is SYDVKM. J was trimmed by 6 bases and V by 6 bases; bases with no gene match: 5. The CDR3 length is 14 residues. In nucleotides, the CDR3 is TGTGCCAGCAGAGGACAGGGGGCGAGGGATACGCAGTATTTT. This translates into CASRGQGARDTQYF.

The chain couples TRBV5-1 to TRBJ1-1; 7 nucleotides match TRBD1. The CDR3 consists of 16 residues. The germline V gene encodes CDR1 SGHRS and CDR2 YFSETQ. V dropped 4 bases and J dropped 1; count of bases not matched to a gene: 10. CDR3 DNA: TGCGCCAGCAGCCTAATGACAGGGTTGGGGAACACTGAAGCTTTCTTT. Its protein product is CASSLMTGLGNTEAFF.

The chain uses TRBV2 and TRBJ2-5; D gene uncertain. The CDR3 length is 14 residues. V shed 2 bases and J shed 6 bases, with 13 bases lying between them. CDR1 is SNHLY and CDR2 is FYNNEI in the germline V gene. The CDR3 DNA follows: TGTGCCAGCAGTGAATATTCCAGTAAGAAGACCCAGTACTTC. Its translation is CASSEYSSKKTQYF.

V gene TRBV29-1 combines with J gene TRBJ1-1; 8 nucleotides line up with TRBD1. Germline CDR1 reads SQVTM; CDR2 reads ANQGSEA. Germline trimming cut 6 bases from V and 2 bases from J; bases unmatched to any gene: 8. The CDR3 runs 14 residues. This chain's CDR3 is CSVRTGRLNTEAFF. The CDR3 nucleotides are TGCAGCGTAAGGACAGGGAGACTTAACACTGAAGCTTTCTTT.

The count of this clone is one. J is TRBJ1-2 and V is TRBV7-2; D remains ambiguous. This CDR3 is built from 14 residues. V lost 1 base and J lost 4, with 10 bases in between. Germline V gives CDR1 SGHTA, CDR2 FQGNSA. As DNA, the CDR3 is TGTGCCAGCAGCTTAGGGGGTGCGGGCTATGGCTACACCTTC. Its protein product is CASSLGGAGYGYTF.

The CDR3 sequence: CASSLTGSSYEQYV. Written as DNA, the CDR3 is TGTGCCAGCAGCTTAACAGGGAGCTCCTACGAGCAGTACGTC. The chain carries TRBV7-8 and TRBJ2-7, with TRBD1 as a possible D gene (6 bases). V dropped 2 bases and J dropped 0 bases, with 8 bases sitting between them. Germline values: CDR1 SGHVS, CDR2 FQNEAQ. This CDR3 is built from 14 residues.

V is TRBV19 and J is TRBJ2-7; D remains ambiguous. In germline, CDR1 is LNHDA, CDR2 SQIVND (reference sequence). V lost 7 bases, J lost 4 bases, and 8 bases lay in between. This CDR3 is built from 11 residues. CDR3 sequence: CASMSDYEQYV. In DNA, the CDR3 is TGTGCCAGTATGAGTGATTACGAGCAGTACGTC.

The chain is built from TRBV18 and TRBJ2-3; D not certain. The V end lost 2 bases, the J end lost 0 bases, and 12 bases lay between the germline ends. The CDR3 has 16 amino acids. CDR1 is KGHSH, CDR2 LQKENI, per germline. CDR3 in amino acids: CASSPSRRSSTDTQYF. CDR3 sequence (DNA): TGTGCCAGCTCACCAAGTCGCCGGTCAAGCACAGATACGCAGTATTTT.

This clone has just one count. The CDR3 reads CASSVQGYTEAFF. The CDR3 DNA reads as TGTGCCAGCAGCGTACAGGGGTACACTGAAGCTTTCTTT. The chain employs TRBV7-3 and TRBJ1-1; 7 bases line up with TRBD1. Trimming took 5 bases from V and 3 from J; bases not matched to a gene: 3. CDR3 size: 13 residues. Germline loops: CDR1 SGHTA, CDR2 FQGTGA.

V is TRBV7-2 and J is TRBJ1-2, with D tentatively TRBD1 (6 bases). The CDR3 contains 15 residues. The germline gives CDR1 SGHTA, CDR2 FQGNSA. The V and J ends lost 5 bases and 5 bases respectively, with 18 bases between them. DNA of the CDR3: TGTGCCAGCAGCCTCACCCCCCTGGGACAATATGGCTACACCTTC. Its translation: CASSLTPLGQYGYTF.

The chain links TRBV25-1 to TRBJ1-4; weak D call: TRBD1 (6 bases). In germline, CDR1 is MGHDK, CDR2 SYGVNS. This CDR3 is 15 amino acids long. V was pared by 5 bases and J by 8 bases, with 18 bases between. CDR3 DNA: TGTGCCAGCAGTCCCATGGACAGCGCCGGCGAAAAACTGTTTTTT. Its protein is CASSPMDSAGEKLFF.

The CDR3 reads CATSDPTRWDRGFTDTQYF. The CDR3 region has the DNA TGTGCCACCAGTGATCCAACCAGGTGGGACAGGGGGTTTACAGATACGCAGTATTTT. The chain carries TRBV24-1 and TRBJ2-3, with 11 bases identical to TRBD1. Germline CDR1 and CDR2: KGHDR and SFDVKD. V trimming: 3 bases; J trimming: 3 bases; junction bases outside the gene matches: 13. The CDR3 is 19 residues long.

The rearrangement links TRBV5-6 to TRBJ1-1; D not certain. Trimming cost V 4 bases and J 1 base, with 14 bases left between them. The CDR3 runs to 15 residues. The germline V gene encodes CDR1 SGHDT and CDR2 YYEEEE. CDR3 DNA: TGTGCCAGCAGCCCCCCACCCCAACAGAACACTGAAGCTTTCTTT. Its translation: CASSPPPQQNTEAFF.

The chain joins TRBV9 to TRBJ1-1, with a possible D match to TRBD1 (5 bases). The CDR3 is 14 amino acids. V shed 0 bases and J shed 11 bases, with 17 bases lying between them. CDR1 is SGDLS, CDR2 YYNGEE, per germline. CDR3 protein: CASSVVPGANGAFF. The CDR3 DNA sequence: TGTGCCAGCAGCGTAGTCCCCGGGGCGAATGGGGCTTTCTTT.

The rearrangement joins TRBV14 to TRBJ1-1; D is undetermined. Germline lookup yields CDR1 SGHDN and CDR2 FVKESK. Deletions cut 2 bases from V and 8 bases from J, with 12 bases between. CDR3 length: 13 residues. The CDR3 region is CASSQSRGLEAFF. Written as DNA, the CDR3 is TGTGCCAGCAGCCAATCGCGTGGCCTGGAAGCTTTCTTT.

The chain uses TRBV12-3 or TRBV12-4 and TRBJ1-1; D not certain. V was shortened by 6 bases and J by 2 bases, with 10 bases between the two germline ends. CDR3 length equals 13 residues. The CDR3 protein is CASRRAGNTEAFF. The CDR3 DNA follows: TGTGCCAGCAGGAGAGCAGGAAACACTGAAGCTTTCTTT.